Reported below is one TCR beta chain. This CDR3 comprises 14 residues. Germline-derived CDR1 and CDR2 are LNHDA and SQIVND (reference sequence). Losses at the gene ends were 10 bases for V and 5 bases for J; bases not matched to a gene: 13. TCRdb's table, derived via immunoSEQ multiplex PCR, lists solely in-frame clones and lacks some. The sample lists about 8,500 clones, roughly nine tenths occurring once. This sample was taken from a study of T cell changes during pregnancy in multiple sclerosis. The chain is built from TRBV19 and TRBJ2-5; 7 bases are a match to TRBD2. This TCR was sampled from a female donor in good health, enrolled as a control in a pregnancy study. Sequenced here: CD8+ T cells from peripheral blood mononuclear cells, sampled in the first trimester of pregnancy. CDR3 sequence reads: CATASREMWETQYF. The CDR3 region has the DNA TGTGCCACCGCCTCGCGGGAGATGTGGGAGACCCAGTACTTC.